The TCR beta chain described here comes from a study of early stage breast cancer tumors. Study-wide findings and caveats: Tumor and normal breast were distinguished via blood comparison in about 90% of the 16 patients.

V was pared by 11 bases and J by 5 bases, with 2 bases of the junction left unmatched. The length of the CDR3 is 12 residues. The germline CDR1 and CDR2 sequences are SNHLY and FYNNEI. Libraries were prepared by immunoSEQ multiplex PCR; TCRdb keeps only in-frame clonotypes and omits some of them. The profile shows tens of thousands of clones, around 85% of them singletons. For this clone: Its antigen is as yet unknown.

This chain connects TRBV2 to TRBJ1-6; 8 bases line up with TRBD1. The sequence came from a person aged 55 to 75 with breast cancer. Sequenced material: blood. CDR3 protein: CAGQGNNSPLHF. The CDR3 region has the DNA TGTGCCGGACAGGGCAATAATTCACCCCTCCACTTT.